This T cell receptor beta chain was identified during a study of T cell changes during pregnancy in multiple sclerosis. Here immunoSEQ multiplex PCR was the method, and the copy in TCRdb shows in-frame clones only, minus some. Found here are more than 45,000 clones, approximately 93% of them singletons; the top ten hold approximately 3.5%. This sequence was found in a female donor with multiple sclerosis, enrolled in a pregnancy study. Source: CD8+ T cells from peripheral blood mononuclear cells, taken in the second trimester of pregnancy.

The chain's CDR3 is CASSQIQGGQPQHF. DNA of the CDR3: TGCGCCAGCAGCCAGATACAGGGCGGTCAGCCCCAGCATTTT. The chain is built from TRBV4-1 and TRBJ1-5; D is possibly TRBD1 (6 bases). The CDR3 runs to 14 residues. With 3 bases removed from V and 6 bases from J, the gap between germline ends came to 12 bases. Germline V gene sequence: CDR1 MGHRA, CDR2 YSYEKL.